The 28 T cell receptor beta chains below come from one sample, sequenced in a study of vaccination effects on CD4 cells after COVID-19. Libraries were prepared by immunoSEQ multiplex PCR; TCRdb keeps only in-frame clonotypes and omits some of them. The sample includes about 45,000 clones, around 70% seen only once; the top ten take roughly a tenth. Researchers isolated CD4+ T cells once ten to eleven days of culture had elapsed. Participants completed two doses of the BNT162b2 or mRNA-1273 vaccine. Antigens for these TCRs are unknown. This specimen was CD4+ T cells from PBMCs cultured without peptide, taken after COVID-19 vaccination. The receptors were sampled from a human donor who received a COVID-19 vaccine.

The chain joins TRBV24-1 to TRBJ1-1; D gene uncertain. This CDR3 has 15 amino acids. Germline-derived CDR1 and CDR2 are KGHDR and SFDVKD. V was cut by 11 bases and J by 5 bases, with 23 bases left in between. The DNA of the CDR3 is TGTGCCAAACGGACGAATTGGGGAGACGGGACTGAAGCTTTCTTT. Amino acids: CAKRTNWGDGTEAFF.

V is TRBV2 and J is TRBJ2-7; 8 bases agree with TRBD1. Per the germline V gene, CDR1 is SNHLY and CDR2 is FYNNEI. The V and J ends lost 5 bases and 3 bases, in that order; junction bases with no gene match: 3. CDR3 length: 13 residues. The CDR3 spells CASSRTGLYEQYF. DNA for the CDR3: TGTGCCAGCAGTAGGACAGGGCTCTACGAGCAGTACTTC.

The V gene is TRBV5-4, the J gene TRBJ2-7, with 10 positions matching TRBD1. Germline assignment: CDR1 SGHNT and CDR2 YYREEE (reference sequence). The trim removed 7 bases at V and 3 bases at J, leaving 10 bases unmatched. This CDR3 has 15 residues. CDR3 loop: CASQNGQGGIYEQYF. CDR3 nucleotide sequence: TGTGCCAGCCAGAACGGACAGGGGGGAATCTACGAGCAGTACTTC. Variable domain in full (rest from reference TRBV5-4 and TRBJ2-7): ETGVTQSPTHLIKTRGQQVTLRCSSQSGHNTVSWYQQALGQGPQFIFQYYREEENGRGNFPPRFSGLQFPNYSSELNVNALELDDSALYLCASQNGQGGIYEQYFGPGTRLTVT.

This clone turned up a few times. This chain joins TRBV7-2 and TRBJ2-1; D not certain. Germline V gives CDR1 SGHTA, CDR2 FQGNSA. Trimming took off 5 bases at V and 9 bases at J, with 14 bases between the two ends. This CDR3 is 13 amino acids long. CDR3 in DNA: TGTGCCAGCAGCACCCCTCCCTCCTTTGAGCAGTTCTTC. It translates to CASSTPPSFEQFF.

The chain has TRBV4-1 and TRBJ2-5, with D unresolved. V was clipped by 1 base and J by 5 bases, with 11 bases between them. This CDR3 has 14 residues. Germline V lookup: CDR1 MGHRA, CDR2 YSYEKL. The CDR3 DNA reads TGCGCCAGCAGCCAAGTCCAACACCTGGAGACCCAGTACTTC. Residues: CASSQVQHLETQYF.

V gene TRBV13 combines with J gene TRBJ1-1; possibly TRBD1 for D (5 bases). Trimming left V 2 bases short and J 10 bases short, with 17 bases between. This CDR3 region has 14 residues. The germline CDR1 and CDR2 sequences are PRHDT and FYEKMQ (reference sequence). CDR3 region: CASSLYGLEQVAFF. CDR3 nucleotide sequence: TGTGCCAGCAGCTTATATGGGTTGGAACAGGTAGCTTTCTTT. The complete variable domain, with remaining parts taken from reference TRBV13 and TRBJ1-1, reads AAGVIQSPRHLIKEKRETATLKCYPIPRHDTVYWYQQGPGQDPQFLISFYEKMQSDKGSIPDRFSAQQFSDYHSELNMSSLELGDSALYFCASSLYGLEQVAFFGQGTRLTVV.

The chain uses TRBV7-8 and TRBJ1-4; tentative D call: TRBD1 (6 bases). This CDR3 has 14 amino acids. V was shortened by 5 bases and J by 5 bases, with 12 bases between the two germline ends. Germline values: CDR1 SGHVS, CDR2 FQNEAQ. The CDR3 loop reads CASSRTGRNEKLFF. CDR3 nucleotides: TGTGCCAGCAGCCGCACAGGGAGGAATGAAAAACTGTTTTTT. The whole variable domain, filled in from reference TRBV7-8 and TRBJ1-4, reads GAGVSQSPRYKVAKRGQDVALRCDPISGHVSLFWYQQALGQGPEFLTYFQNEAQLDKSGLPSDRFFAERPEGSVSTLKIQRTQQEDSAVYLCASSRTGRNEKLFFGSGTQLSVL.

This clone occurred once. The chain uses TRBV5-1 and TRBJ1-1; D unclear. V lost 5 bases and J lost 1, with 9 bases in between. The CDR3 spans 13 residues. The germline V gene encodes CDR1 SGHRS and CDR2 YFSETQ. The DNA for the CDR3 is TGCGCCAGCAGGGACGAAGGGAACACTGAAGCTTTCTTT. It codes for CASRDEGNTEAFF.

The CDR3 loop reads CASSLDWGIEKLFF. For the CDR3, the DNA is TGTGCCAGCAGCTTAGATTGGGGCATCGAAAAACTGTTTTTT. V gene TRBV11-2 combines with J gene TRBJ1-4; weak D call: TRBD1 (5 bases). The CDR3 extends over 14 amino acids. V was shortened by 0 bases and J by 8 bases, with 10 bases between the two germline ends. The V gene's germline CDR1 is SGHAT and CDR2 FQNNGV.

The chain links TRBV11-2 to TRBJ2-2, with no clear D. The CDR3 sequence is 13 residues long. V lost 3 bases and J lost 4, with 6 bases in between. CDR1 and CDR2 from the germline V gene are SGHAT and FQNNGV. The CDR3: CASSLLTTGELFF. Written as DNA, the CDR3 is TGTGCCAGCAGCTTGTTGACCACCGGGGAGCTGTTTTTT.

This clone occurred a few times. The chain carries TRBV10-1 and TRBJ2-3, with 9 positions matching TRBD2. The CDR3 has 12 residues. V gave up 10 bases and J gave up 8 bases; unmatched junction bases: 7. CDR1 and CDR2 from the germline V gene are WNHNN and SYGVQD (reference sequence). The CDR3 DNA sequence: TGCGCCACAGCAGCGGGGGGAGGTACGCAGTATTTT. This encodes CATAAGGGTQYF.

The genes are TRBV6-5 and TRBJ2-7; possibly TRBD1 for D (6 bases). Trimming took 6 bases from V and 3 from J, leaving 15 bases between them. The V gene's germline CDR1 is MNHEY and CDR2 SVGAGI. The CDR3 consists of 14 residues. CDR3 sequence (DNA): TGTGCCAGCAGCCGACAGGCCCCTCACTACGAGCAGTACTTC. Its translation: CASSRQAPHYEQYF.

The CDR3 reads CASSLEENTEAFF. The CDR3 coding sequence is TGTGCCAGCAGCTTAGAAGAGAACACTGAAGCTTTCTTT. V gene TRBV11-3 combines with J gene TRBJ1-1, with D unclear. Germline lookup yields CDR1 SGHNT and CDR2 YENEEA. V was trimmed by 0 bases and J by 1 base, leaving 3 bases between them. The CDR3 consists of 13 residues.

The genes are TRBV7-9 and TRBJ2-7, with D perhaps matching TRBD1 or TRBD2 (6 bases each). The V end was cut by 3 bases, the J end by 5 bases, with 14 bases between. Germline V CDR1 and CDR2: SEHNR, FQNEAQ (reference sequence). The CDR3 totals 14 residues. CDR3 bases: TGTGCCAGCAGCTTCCCCGGGGGCCGGAACGAGCAGTACTTC. Its protein product is CASSFPGGRNEQYF.

The J gene is TRBJ1-4, the V gene TRBV6-1; 9 nucleotides align to TRBD1. With 4 bases clipped from V and 11 bases from J, the junction kept 17 bases outside the gene matches. This CDR3 contains 17 residues. Looked up from germline, CDR1 is MNHNS and CDR2 is SASEGT. This CDR3 is CASSAGTGLFAIGKLFF. The CDR3 DNA follows: TGTGCCAGCAGTGCCGGGACAGGGTTGTTCGCAATAGGCAAACTGTTTTTT.

The rearrangement joins TRBV2 to TRBJ2-5; TRBD1 is a possible D gene (6 bases). CDR1 and CDR2 from the germline V gene are SNHLY and FYNNEI. V lost 1 base to trimming and J lost 5 bases, with 11 bases between them. This CDR3 is built from 14 residues. The CDR3 loop reads CASSEEGVSETQYF. The CDR3, as DNA: TGTGCCAGCAGTGAAGAGGGGGTGTCGGAGACCCAGTACTTC.

This chain connects TRBV3-1 (or the pseudogene TRBV3-2) to TRBJ1-2; 7 bases are shared with TRBD1. From germline, CDR1 is LGHDT and CDR2 YNNKEL (reference sequence). V lost 3 bases to trimming and J lost 7 bases; unmatched junction nucleotides: 8. The CDR3 contains 14 residues. The CDR3 reads CASSQGQGVGGYTF. CDR3 coding DNA: TGTGCCAGCAGCCAGGGCCAGGGGGTCGGTGGCTACACCTTC.

This clone showed up just a few times. This chain uses TRBV5-1 with TRBJ2-2; 7 nucleotides match TRBD2. The CDR3 covers 15 residues. The junction had 2 bases not matched to a gene; V was cut back by 3 bases and J by 0 bases. CDR1 is SGHRS and CDR2 is YFSETQ in the germline V gene. The DNA of the CDR3 is TGCGCCAGCAGCTGGGGGGGAGCGAACACCGGGGAGCTGTTTTTT. Protein: CASSWGGANTGELFF.

The chain uses TRBV7-8 and TRBJ2-7, with a weak D call TRBD2 (6 bases). The V end was cut by 3 bases, the J end by 2 bases, with 8 bases between. The CDR3 covers 13 residues. The germline CDR1 and CDR2 sequences are SGHVS and FQNEAQ. The CDR3 DNA follows: TGTGCCAGCAGCTTGAGACTAGCCTACGAGCAGTACTTC. Encoded protein: CASSLRLAYEQYF.

The V and J genes are TRBV2 and TRBJ1-6; 10 bases match TRBD1. The CDR3 loop spans 15 amino acids. The V segment lost 8 bases and the J segment 9 bases; nucleotides outside the gene matches: 10. Germline assignment: CDR1 SNHLY and CDR2 FYNNEI. This CDR3 reads CASGLSGQGSSPLHF. DNA for the CDR3: TGTGCCAGCGGACTTTCGGGACAGGGGAGTTCACCCCTCCACTTT.

The chain combines TRBV11-2 with TRBJ1-2; D is undetermined. The CDR3 length is 15 residues. From germline, CDR1 is SGHAT and CDR2 FQNNGV. V lost 0 bases and J 4 bases, leaving 12 bases between the germline ends. The CDR3 bases are TGTGCCAGCAGCTTAGATCAGGCCGACTTCTATGGCTACACCTTC. Encoded protein: CASSLDQADFYGYTF. Supplemented by reference TRBV11-2 and TRBJ1-2, the full variable domain reads EAGVAQSPRYKIIEKRQSVAFWCNPISGHATLYWYQQILGQGPKLLIQFQNNGVVDDSQLPKDRFSAERLKGVDSTLKIQPAKLEDSAVYLCASSLDQADFYGYTFGSGTRLTVV.

CDR3 protein: CASSQDYLLGQFF. The DNA for the CDR3 is TGTGCCAGCAGCCAAGATTATCTCCTAGGGCAGTTCTTC. This chain links TRBV3-1 (or the pseudogene TRBV3-2) with TRBJ2-1; D is uncertain. Trimming removed 0 bases from V and 12 bases from J, with 12 bases in between. This CDR3 is built from 13 residues. Germline lookup yields CDR1 LGHDT and CDR2 YNNKEL (reference sequence).

The chain has TRBV6-5 and TRBJ1-1, with TRBD1 matching over 11 bases. The CDR3 is made up of 15 amino acids. V dropped 4 bases and J dropped 1; count of bases not matched to a gene: 2. CDR1 MNHEY and CDR2 SVGAGI come from the germline V gene. CDR3 amino acids: CASSSGQGANTEAFF. The CDR3 nucleotides read TGTGCCAGCAGTTCCGGACAGGGGGCGAACACTGAAGCTTTCTTT.

The chain employs TRBV18 and TRBJ1-1; 9 bases agree with TRBD1. The CDR3 has 17 residues. V lost 2 bases to trimming and J lost 1 base; unmatched junction nucleotides: 8. CDR1 KGHSH and CDR2 LQKENI come from the germline V gene. This chain's CDR3 is CASSPNLGQGSNTEAFF. CDR3 coding DNA: TGTGCCAGCTCACCAAACTTAGGACAGGGGTCGAACACTGAAGCTTTCTTT.

V usage is TRBV29-1 and J usage is TRBJ1-2, with D perhaps matching TRBD1 (5 bases). The CDR3 loop spans 16 amino acids. With 6 bases removed from V and 0 bases from J, the gap between germline ends came to 20 bases. Germline lookup yields CDR1 SQVTM and CDR2 ANQGSEA. CDR3 residues: CSVDSGTMGTNYGYTF. For the CDR3, the DNA is TGCAGCGTAGATTCAGGGACTATGGGAACTAACTATGGCTACACCTTC.

This clone has a handful of counts. The chain recombines TRBV4-2 with TRBJ2-3; TRBD2 aligns across 9 bases. Germline-derived CDR1 and CDR2 are LGHNA and YNFKEQ. There are 16 residues in the CDR3. The J segment lost 2 bases and the V segment lost 3 bases, leaving 6 bases of the junction unmatched. This chain's CDR3 is CASSHWGGGDTDTQYF. Written as DNA, the CDR3 is TGTGCCAGCAGCCATTGGGGCGGGGGGGACACAGATACGCAGTATTTT.

The chain employs TRBV2 and TRBJ2-1; 13 nucleotides align to TRBD2. The V and J ends lost 6 bases and 0 bases, in that order; junction bases with no gene match: 8. The CDR3 spans 18 residues. Germline V gene sequence: CDR1 SNHLY, CDR2 FYNNEI. CDR3 sequence reads: CASRELAGGSPSYNEQFF. The CDR3 region has the DNA TGTGCCAGCAGGGAACTAGCGGGAGGGTCCCCCTCCTACAATGAGCAGTTCTTC.

This chain links TRBV12-5 with TRBJ2-6; TRBD1 might be the D (5 bases). V was clipped by 6 bases and J by 0 bases, with 15 bases between them. The CDR3 runs to 17 residues. Germline V CDR1 and CDR2: LGHNT, FRNRAP. The DNA for the CDR3 is TGTGCTAGTGGCCCTTATTCTGGGGCCTCTGGGGCCAACGTCCTGACTTTC. Its translation is CASGPYSGASGANVLTF.